The clone carrying this T cell receptor beta chain was found many times. V shed 1 base and J shed 4 bases, with 9 bases lying between them. Per the germline V gene, CDR1 is DFQATT and CDR2 is SNEGSKA (reference sequence). This CDR3 is 13 amino acids long. One entry per CDR3 protein, called by TCRdb with MiXCR from the 5' RACE reads. The sample consists of 55,000 to 70,000 distinct CDR3 sequences, approximately 21% of them appearing once. This sample is drawn from a study of HIV-infected patients and healthy controls. What was sequenced was CD4+ T cells from blood. The TCR sequence derives from a human donor in good health. The V gene is TRBV20-1, the J gene TRBJ2-3; TRBD2 might be the D (6 bases). CDR3 coding DNA: TGCAGTGCTAGAGCCGGAGGGTCAGATACGCAGTATTTT. Translation gives CSARAGGSDTQYF.